Listed below are T cell receptor beta chains from one sample, sequenced in a study of cytomegalovirus exposure and HLA in healthy donors. TCRdb's table, derived via immunoSEQ multiplex PCR, lists solely in-frame clones and lacks some. The table shows more than 80,000 clones, with about three quarters occurring only once. The sequenced sample was PBMCs. The receptors were gathered from a boy younger than 18 in good health and CMV-seronegative. The CDR3 runs from the conserved cysteine through the conserved F or W. The D gene is left open where the match is weak. For some rows the clone size is stated as once, few or many, or as a class when expanded; others skip it.

v_call: TRBV27
j_call: TRBJ2-7
clone_size: NA
d_call: NA
cdr3_aa: CASSIHRETYEQYF
cdr3_nt: TGTGCCAGCAGTATCCACAGGGAAACCTACGAGCAGTACTTC

v_call: TRBV30
j_call: TRBJ2-7
clone_size: NA
d_call: TRBD2
cdr3_aa: CAWSRREGREQYF
cdr3_nt: TGTGCCTGGTCTCGGCGGGAGGGCCGCGAGCAGTACTTC

v_call: TRBV5-1
j_call: TRBJ1-5
clone_size: NA
d_call: NA
cdr3_aa: CASSLTVGQPQHF
cdr3_nt: TGCGCCAGCAGCTTAACAGTAGGTCAGCCCCAGCATTTT

v_call: TRBV5-6
j_call: TRBJ1-2
clone_size: NA
d_call: NA
cdr3_aa: CASSLVGTQDRYGYTF
cdr3_nt: TGTGCCAGCAGCTTGGTAGGGACACAAGATCGGTATGGCTACACCTTC

v_call: TRBV10-1
j_call: TRBJ2-1
clone_size: NA
d_call: TRBD2
cdr3_aa: CASSVVPAGTSGPLSSYNEQFF
cdr3_nt: TGCGCCAGCAGTGTCGTCCCCGCCGGGACTAGCGGTCCTCTTAGCTCCTACAATGAGCAGTTCTTC

v_call: TRBV6-6
j_call: TRBJ1-2
clone_size: NA
d_call: TRBD1
cdr3_aa: CASRWTGLYGYTF
cdr3_nt: TGTGCCAGCAGGTGGACAGGGCTCTATGGCTACACCTTC

v_call: TRBV2
j_call: TRBJ1-5
clone_size: once
d_call: TRBD1
cdr3_aa: CASSEETGGWSNQPQHF
cdr3_nt: TGTGCCAGCAGTGAAGAGACAGGGGGTTGGAGCAATCAGCCCCAGCATTTT

v_call: TRBV5-6
j_call: TRBJ2-7
clone_size: NA
d_call: NA
cdr3_aa: CASSLGLDYEQYF
cdr3_nt: TGTGCCAGCAGCTTGGGGCTCGACTACGAGCAGTACTTC

v_call: TRBV19
j_call: TRBJ2-1
clone_size: NA
d_call: TRBD1
cdr3_aa: CASSPRGLTYNEQFF
cdr3_nt: TGTGCCAGTAGTCCCAGGGGGTTGACCTACAATGAGCAGTTCTTC

v_call: TRBV18
j_call: TRBJ2-7
clone_size: NA
d_call: TRBD2
cdr3_aa: CASSPLAGDPYEQYF
cdr3_nt: TGTGCCAGCTCACCCCTAGCGGGAGACCCCTACGAGCAGTACTTC

v_call: TRBV30
j_call: TRBJ2-5
clone_size: NA
d_call: NA
cdr3_aa: CAWSSRAGEETQYF
cdr3_nt: TGTGCCTGGAGCTCCAGGGCAGGGGAAGAGACCCAGTACTTC

v_call: TRBV9
j_call: TRBJ1-5
clone_size: NA
d_call: NA
cdr3_aa: CASSPGGYSNQPQHF
cdr3_nt: TGTGCCAGCAGCCCCGGCGGGTATAGCAATCAGCCCCAGCATTTT

v_call: TRBV6-5
j_call: TRBJ2-7
clone_size: NA
d_call: TRBD1
cdr3_aa: CATASTGASSYEQYF
cdr3_nt: TGTGCCACCGCGTCAACAGGGGCCTCATCCTACGAGCAGTACTTC

v_call: TRBV7-8
j_call: TRBJ2-7
clone_size: NA
d_call: TRBD1
cdr3_aa: CASSYDRGYEQYF
cdr3_nt: TGTGCCAGCAGCTACGACAGGGGCTACGAGCAGTACTTC

v_call: TRBV5-1
j_call: TRBJ2-3
clone_size: NA
d_call: TRBD2
cdr3_aa: CASRAGLAGVTDTQYF
cdr3_nt: TGCGCCAGCAGGGCCGGACTAGCGGGAGTGACAGATACGCAGTATTTT

v_call: TRBV5-4
j_call: TRBJ2-3
clone_size: few
d_call: TRBD2
cdr3_aa: CAGTSAITDTQYF
cdr3_nt: TGTGCCGGGACTAGCGCGATCACAGATACGCAGTATTTT

v_call: TRBV6-4
j_call: TRBJ1-2
clone_size: few
d_call: TRBD1
cdr3_aa: CARGGGGYGYTF
cdr3_nt: TGTGCCAGAGGGGGCGGCGGCTATGGCTACACCTTC

v_call: TRBV7-3
j_call: TRBJ2-1
clone_size: NA
d_call: TRBD2
cdr3_aa: CASSASGSQKQFF
cdr3_nt: TGTGCCAGCAGCGCTAGCGGGAGTCAGAAGCAGTTCTTC

v_call: TRBV5-4
j_call: TRBJ2-2
clone_size: NA
d_call: TRBD2
cdr3_aa: CASALGRGGDTGELFF
cdr3_nt: TGTGCCAGCGCCCTTGGGCGGGGGGGCGACACCGGGGAGCTGTTTTTT

v_call: TRBV5-1
j_call: TRBJ1-5
clone_size: few
d_call: NA
cdr3_aa: CASSLDAEHQPQHF
cdr3_nt: TGCGCCAGCAGCTTGGACGCGGAACATCAGCCCCAGCATTTT

v_call: TRBV28
j_call: TRBJ1-3
clone_size: NA
d_call: NA
cdr3_aa: CASSQPGHQGGNTIYF
cdr3_nt: TGTGCCAGCAGCCAACCAGGACATCAGGGTGGAAACACCATATATTTT

v_call: TRBV28
j_call: TRBJ1-1
clone_size: NA
d_call: TRBD1
cdr3_aa: CASSGQGSQMNTEAFF
cdr3_nt: TGTGCCAGCAGTGGACAGGGTTCCCAGATGAACACTGAAGCTTTCTTT

v_call: TRBV12-5
j_call: TRBJ1-4
clone_size: NA
d_call: TRBD1
cdr3_aa: CASGLIPRGRATNEKLFF
cdr3_nt: TGTGCTAGTGGTTTAATCCCGAGGGGGCGGGCAACTAATGAAAAACTGTTTTTT

v_call: TRBV12-5
j_call: TRBJ2-7
clone_size: once
d_call: TRBD2
cdr3_aa: CASGSGGEEGEQYF
cdr3_nt: TGTGCTAGTGGTTCCGGGGGGGAGGAAGGGGAGCAGTACTTC

v_call: TRBV7-3
j_call: TRBJ2-5
clone_size: NA
d_call: NA
cdr3_aa: CASSLRGLGGLETQYF
cdr3_nt: TGTGCCAGCAGCTTAAGGGGGCTTGGCGGGTTGGAGACCCAGTACTTC

v_call: TRBV9
j_call: TRBJ1-4
clone_size: few
d_call: TRBD1
cdr3_aa: CASSVRGTVNEKLFF
cdr3_nt: TGTGCCAGCAGCGTAAGGGGGACAGTTAATGAAAAACTGTTTTTT

v_call: TRBV7-6
j_call: TRBJ1-1
clone_size: NA
d_call: NA
cdr3_aa: CASSSQENTEAFF
cdr3_nt: TGTGCCAGCAGCTCGCAGGAGAACACTGAAGCTTTCTTT

v_call: TRBV30
j_call: TRBJ2-1
clone_size: once
d_call: TRBD2
cdr3_aa: CAWSILAGDTAPGNEQFF
cdr3_nt: TGTGCCTGGAGTATACTAGCGGGAGATACCGCGCCTGGCAATGAGCAGTTCTTC

v_call: TRBV7-9
j_call: TRBJ1-2
clone_size: once
d_call: TRBD1
cdr3_aa: CASSLISVGQGRGYTF
cdr3_nt: TGTGCCAGCAGCTTAATTTCGGTGGGACAGGGGCGTGGCTACACCTTC

v_call: TRBV9
j_call: TRBJ1-2
clone_size: NA
d_call: NA
cdr3_aa: CASSAQNQGRNYGYTF
cdr3_nt: TGTGCCAGCAGCGCCCAAAACCAGGGGAGAAACTATGGCTACACCTTC

v_call: TRBV29-1
j_call: TRBJ2-7
clone_size: NA
d_call: TRBD1
cdr3_aa: CSVRTGFIPRSYEQYF
cdr3_nt: TGCAGCGTTAGGACAGGGTTTATCCCACGATCCTACGAGCAGTACTTC

v_call: TRBV5-6
j_call: TRBJ2-2
clone_size: NA
d_call: NA
cdr3_aa: CASSFRAITGELFF
cdr3_nt: TGTGCCAGCAGCTTTCGTGCGATCACCGGGGAGCTGTTTTTT

v_call: TRBV10-3
j_call: TRBJ2-5
clone_size: NA
d_call: NA
cdr3_aa: CAISEIMGGETQYF
cdr3_nt: TGTGCCATCAGTGAAATAATGGGAGGAGAGACCCAGTACTTC

v_call: TRBV7-9
j_call: TRBJ1-2
clone_size: NA
d_call: NA
cdr3_aa: CASSPKSQGNGYTF
cdr3_nt: TGTGCCAGCAGCCCAAAGAGCCAGGGTAATGGCTACACCTTC

v_call: TRBV27
j_call: TRBJ1-1
clone_size: NA
d_call: TRBD1
cdr3_aa: CASSLKGTGLNTEAFF
cdr3_nt: TGTGCCAGCAGTTTAAAGGGGACAGGGCTTAACACTGAAGCTTTCTTT

v_call: TRBV4-3
j_call: TRBJ2-3
clone_size: NA
d_call: NA
cdr3_aa: CASSQEDGGTPYF
cdr3_nt: TGCGCCAGCAGCCAAGAGGATGGGGGGACTCCCTATTTT

v_call: TRBV5-6
j_call: TRBJ1-1
clone_size: NA
d_call: NA
cdr3_aa: CASSLGVVAFF
cdr3_nt: TGTGCCAGCAGCTTGGGCGTCGTCGCTTTCTTT

v_call: TRBV6-5
j_call: TRBJ1-5
clone_size: NA
d_call: NA
cdr3_aa: CASSTRGGNQPQHF
cdr3_nt: TGTGCCAGCAGTACCCGGGGGGGAAATCAGCCCCAGCATTTT

v_call: TRBV7-2
j_call: TRBJ2-2
clone_size: NA
d_call: NA
cdr3_aa: CASSLVVHTGELFF
cdr3_nt: TGTGCCAGCAGCTTAGTAGTTCACACCGGGGAGCTGTTTTTT

v_call: TRBV5-4
j_call: TRBJ1-4
clone_size: NA
d_call: TRBD1
cdr3_aa: CASSLAKDRGSGEKLFF
cdr3_nt: TGTGCCAGCAGCTTGGCAAAGGACAGGGGATCGGGTGAAAAACTGTTTTTT

v_call: TRBV2
j_call: TRBJ2-7
clone_size: NA
d_call: NA
cdr3_aa: CASSEANSSYEQYF
cdr3_nt: TGTGCCAGCAGTGAAGCGAACTCCTCCTACGAGCAGTACTTC

v_call: TRBV19
j_call: TRBJ1-5
clone_size: once
d_call: NA
cdr3_aa: CASSTRQDNQPQHF
cdr3_nt: TGTGCCAGTAGTACAAGACAGGACAATCAGCCCCAGCATTTT